Here is one TCR beta chain with its context. The V and J ends lost 5 bases and 2 bases respectively, with 9 bases between them. This CDR3 region has 13 residues. Germline V gene data show CDR1 as MGHDK and CDR2 as SYGVNS. This specimen belongs to a study of cytomegalovirus exposure and HLA in healthy donors. All the people who gave samples were healthy bone marrow donors. The primer mix had 60 Vbeta and 13 Jbeta primers. Some clones are missing from TCRdb's copy, which holds only in-frame ones; the method was immunoSEQ multiplex PCR. The sample has some 76,000 clones; around four fifths are singletons.

The genes are TRBV25-1 and TRBJ1-1; D might be TRBD1 (6 bases). This clonotype originated in a woman in her thirties or forties in good health and CMV-seropositive. The sample was PBMCs. The CDR3 protein is CASSTGPNTEAFF. The CDR3 nucleotides read TGTGCCAGCAGTACAGGGCCTAACACTGAAGCTTTCTTT.